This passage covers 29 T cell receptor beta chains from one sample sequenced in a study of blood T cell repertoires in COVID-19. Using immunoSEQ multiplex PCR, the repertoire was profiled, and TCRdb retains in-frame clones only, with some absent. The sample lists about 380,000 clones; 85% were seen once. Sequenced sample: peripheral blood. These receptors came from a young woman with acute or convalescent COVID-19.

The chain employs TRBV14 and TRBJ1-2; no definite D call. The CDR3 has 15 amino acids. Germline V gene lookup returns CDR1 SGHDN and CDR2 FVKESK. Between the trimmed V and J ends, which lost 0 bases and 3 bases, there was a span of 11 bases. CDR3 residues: CASSQEVGEDYGYTF. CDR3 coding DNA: TGTGCCAGCAGCCAAGAGGTCGGGGAAGACTATGGCTACACCTTC.

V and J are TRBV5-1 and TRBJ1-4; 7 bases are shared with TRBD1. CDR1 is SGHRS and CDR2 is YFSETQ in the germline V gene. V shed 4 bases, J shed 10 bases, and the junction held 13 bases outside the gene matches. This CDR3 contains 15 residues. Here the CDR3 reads CASSPTGALVRKLFF. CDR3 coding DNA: TGCGCCAGCAGCCCCACAGGGGCCCTGGTGCGAAAACTGTTTTTT.

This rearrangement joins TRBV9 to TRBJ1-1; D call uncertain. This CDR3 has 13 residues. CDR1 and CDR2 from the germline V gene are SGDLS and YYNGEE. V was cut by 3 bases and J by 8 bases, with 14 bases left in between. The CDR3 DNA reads TGTGCCAGCAGCGCTGAACTGGGCTTCGAAGCTTTCTTT. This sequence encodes CASSAELGFEAFF.

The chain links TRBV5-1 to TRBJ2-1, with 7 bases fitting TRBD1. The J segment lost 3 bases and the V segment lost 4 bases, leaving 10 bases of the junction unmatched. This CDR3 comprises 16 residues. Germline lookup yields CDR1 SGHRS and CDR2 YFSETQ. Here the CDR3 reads CASSKSWTGVYNEQFF. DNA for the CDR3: TGCGCCAGCAGCAAAAGCTGGACAGGAGTCTACAATGAGCAGTTCTTC.

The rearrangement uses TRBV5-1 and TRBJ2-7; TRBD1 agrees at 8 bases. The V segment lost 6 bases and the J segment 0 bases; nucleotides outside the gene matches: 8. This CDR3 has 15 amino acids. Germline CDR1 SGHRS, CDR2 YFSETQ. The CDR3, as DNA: TGCGCCAGCAATTCCGGGACAGGCTTCTCCTACGAGCAGTACTTC. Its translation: CASNSGTGFSYEQYF.

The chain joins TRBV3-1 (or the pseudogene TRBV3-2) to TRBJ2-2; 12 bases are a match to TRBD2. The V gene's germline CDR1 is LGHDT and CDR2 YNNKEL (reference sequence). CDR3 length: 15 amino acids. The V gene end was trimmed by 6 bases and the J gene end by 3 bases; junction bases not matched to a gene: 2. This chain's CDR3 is CASRLAGGYTGELFF. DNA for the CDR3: TGTGCCAGCAGACTAGCGGGGGGATACACCGGGGAGCTGTTTTTT.

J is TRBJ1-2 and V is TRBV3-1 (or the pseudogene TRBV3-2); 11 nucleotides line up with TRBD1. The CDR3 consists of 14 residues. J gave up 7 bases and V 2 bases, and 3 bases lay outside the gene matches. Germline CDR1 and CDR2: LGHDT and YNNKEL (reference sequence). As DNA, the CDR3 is TGTGCCAGCAGCCAACTCGGGACAGGGGGTGGCTACACCTTC. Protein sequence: CASSQLGTGGGYTF.

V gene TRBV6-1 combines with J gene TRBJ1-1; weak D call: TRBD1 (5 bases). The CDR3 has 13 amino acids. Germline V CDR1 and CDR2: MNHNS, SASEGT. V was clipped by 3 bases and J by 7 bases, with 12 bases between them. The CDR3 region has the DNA TGTGCCAGCAGTGAGCGGATAGGGGATGAAGCTTTCTTT. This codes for CASSERIGDEAFF.

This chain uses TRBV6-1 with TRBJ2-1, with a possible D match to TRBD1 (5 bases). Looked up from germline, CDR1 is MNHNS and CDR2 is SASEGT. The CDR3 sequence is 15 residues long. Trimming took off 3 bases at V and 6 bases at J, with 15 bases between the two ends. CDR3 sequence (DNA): TGTGCCAGCAGTGATCGACAGACCCCGATCAATGAGCAGTTCTTC. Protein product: CASSDRQTPINEQFF.

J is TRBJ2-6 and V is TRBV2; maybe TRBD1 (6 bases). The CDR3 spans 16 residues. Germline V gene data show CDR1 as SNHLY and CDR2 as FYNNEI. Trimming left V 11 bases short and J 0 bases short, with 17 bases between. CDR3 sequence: CAVSGTHLSGANVLTF. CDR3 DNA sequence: TGTGCCGTGTCCGGGACACATCTCTCTGGGGCCAACGTCCTGACTTTC.

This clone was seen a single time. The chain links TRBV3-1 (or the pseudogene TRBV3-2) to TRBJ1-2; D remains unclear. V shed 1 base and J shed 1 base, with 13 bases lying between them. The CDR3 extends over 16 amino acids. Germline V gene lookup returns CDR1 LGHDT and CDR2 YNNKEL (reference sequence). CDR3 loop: CASSQGPGKGNYGYTF. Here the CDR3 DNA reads TGTGCCAGCAGCCAAGGTCCGGGGAAAGGTAACTATGGCTACACCTTC.

The CDR3 spells CASVPTTNTGELFF. For the CDR3, the DNA is TGTGCCAGCGTACCCACTACGAACACCGGGGAGCTGTTTTTT. The chain combines TRBV7-8 with TRBJ2-2; the D is unclear. CDR1 and CDR2 from the germline V gene are SGHVS and FQNEAQ. Between the trimmed V and J ends, which lost 8 bases and 0 bases, there was a span of 10 bases. This CDR3 region has 14 residues.

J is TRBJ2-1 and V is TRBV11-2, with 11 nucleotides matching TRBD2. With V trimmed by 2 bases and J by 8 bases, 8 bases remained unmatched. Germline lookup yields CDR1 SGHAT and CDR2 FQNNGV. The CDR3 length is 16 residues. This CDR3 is CASSLLTSGASDEQFF. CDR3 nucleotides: TGTGCCAGCAGCTTACTGACTAGCGGGGCCAGCGATGAGCAGTTCTTC.

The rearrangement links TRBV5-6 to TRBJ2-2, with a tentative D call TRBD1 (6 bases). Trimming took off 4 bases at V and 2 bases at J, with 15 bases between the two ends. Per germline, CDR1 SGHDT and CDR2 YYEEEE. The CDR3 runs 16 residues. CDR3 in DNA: TGTGCCAGCAGCATAAGACAGGCGGGTAACACCGGGGAGCTGTTTTTT. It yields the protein CASSIRQAGNTGELFF.

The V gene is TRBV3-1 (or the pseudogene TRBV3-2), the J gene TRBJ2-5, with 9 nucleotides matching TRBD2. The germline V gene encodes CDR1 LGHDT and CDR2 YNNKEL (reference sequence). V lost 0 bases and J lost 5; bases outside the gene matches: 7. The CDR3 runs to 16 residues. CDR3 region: CASSQDRRSGRETQYF. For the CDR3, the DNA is TGTGCCAGCAGCCAAGACAGAAGGAGCGGGAGGGAGACCCAGTACTTC.

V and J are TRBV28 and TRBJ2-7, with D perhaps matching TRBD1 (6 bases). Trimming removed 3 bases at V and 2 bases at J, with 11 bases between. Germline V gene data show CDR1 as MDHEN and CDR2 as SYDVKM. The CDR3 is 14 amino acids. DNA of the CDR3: TGTGCCAGCAGTTTCCCGGACAGTACCTACGAGCAGTACTTC. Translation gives CASSFPDSTYEQYF.

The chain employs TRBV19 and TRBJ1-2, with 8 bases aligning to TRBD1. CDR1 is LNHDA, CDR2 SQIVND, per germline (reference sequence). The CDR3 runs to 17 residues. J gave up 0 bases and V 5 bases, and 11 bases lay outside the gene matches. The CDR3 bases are TGTGCCAGTAGTCCCGAGGGGACAGGTCTTGCTAACTATGGCTACACCTTC. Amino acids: CASSPEGTGLANYGYTF.

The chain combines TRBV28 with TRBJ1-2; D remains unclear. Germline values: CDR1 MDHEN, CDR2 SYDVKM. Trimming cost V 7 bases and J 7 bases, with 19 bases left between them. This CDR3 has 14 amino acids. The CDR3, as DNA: TGTGCCAGCATTACGACGGGGTACGTTGCTGGCTACACCTTC. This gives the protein CASITTGYVAGYTF.

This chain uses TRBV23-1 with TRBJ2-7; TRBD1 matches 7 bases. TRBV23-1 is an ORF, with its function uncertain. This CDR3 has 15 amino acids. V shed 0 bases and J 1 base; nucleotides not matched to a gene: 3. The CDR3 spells CASSQSPGQSYEQYF. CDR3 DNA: TGCGCCAGCAGTCAATCCCCGGGACAGTCCTACGAGCAGTACTTC.

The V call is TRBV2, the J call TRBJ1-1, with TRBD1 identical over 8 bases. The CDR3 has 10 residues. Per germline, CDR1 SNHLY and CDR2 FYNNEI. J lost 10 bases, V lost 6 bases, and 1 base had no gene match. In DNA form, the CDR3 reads TGTGCCAGCAGCAGGGGGCGAGCTTTCTTT. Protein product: CASSRGRAFF.

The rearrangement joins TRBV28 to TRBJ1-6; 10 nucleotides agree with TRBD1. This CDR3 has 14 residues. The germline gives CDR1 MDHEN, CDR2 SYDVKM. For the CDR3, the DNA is TGTGGGACGGACAGGGGGACAAATAATTCACCCCTCCACTTT. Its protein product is CGTDRGTNNSPLHF.

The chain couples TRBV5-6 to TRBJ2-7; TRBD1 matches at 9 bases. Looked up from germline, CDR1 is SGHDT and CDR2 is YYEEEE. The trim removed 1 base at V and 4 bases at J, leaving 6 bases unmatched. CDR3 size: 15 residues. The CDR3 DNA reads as TGTGCCAGCAGCTTGAATGGACAGGGGACATACGAGCAGTACTTC. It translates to CASSLNGQGTYEQYF.

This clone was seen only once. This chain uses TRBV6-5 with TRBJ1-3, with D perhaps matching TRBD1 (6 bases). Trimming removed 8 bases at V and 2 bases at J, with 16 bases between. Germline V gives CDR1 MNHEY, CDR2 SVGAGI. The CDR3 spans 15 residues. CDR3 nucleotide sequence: TGTGCCAGCTCCCGGGACACCCAAGCTGGAAACACCATATATTTT. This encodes CASSRDTQAGNTIYF.

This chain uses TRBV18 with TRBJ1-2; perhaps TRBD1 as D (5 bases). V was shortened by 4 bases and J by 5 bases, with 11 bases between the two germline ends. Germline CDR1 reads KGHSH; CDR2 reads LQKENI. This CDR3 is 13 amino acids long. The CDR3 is CASSQDRQYGYTF. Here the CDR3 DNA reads TGTGCCAGCTCACAAGACAGACAGTATGGCTACACCTTC.

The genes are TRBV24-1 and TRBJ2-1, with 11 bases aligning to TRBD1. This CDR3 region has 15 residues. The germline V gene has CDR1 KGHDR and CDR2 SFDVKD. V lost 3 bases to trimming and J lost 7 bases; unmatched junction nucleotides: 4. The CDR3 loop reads CATSDGQGAGNEQFF. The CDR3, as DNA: TGTGCCACCAGTGATGGACAGGGGGCTGGTAATGAGCAGTTCTTC.

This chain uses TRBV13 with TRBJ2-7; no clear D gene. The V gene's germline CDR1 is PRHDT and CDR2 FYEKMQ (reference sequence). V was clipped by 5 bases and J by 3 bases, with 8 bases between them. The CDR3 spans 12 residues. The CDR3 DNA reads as TGTGCCAGCAGCCTATCGAACTACGAGCAGTACTTC. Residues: CASSLSNYEQYF.

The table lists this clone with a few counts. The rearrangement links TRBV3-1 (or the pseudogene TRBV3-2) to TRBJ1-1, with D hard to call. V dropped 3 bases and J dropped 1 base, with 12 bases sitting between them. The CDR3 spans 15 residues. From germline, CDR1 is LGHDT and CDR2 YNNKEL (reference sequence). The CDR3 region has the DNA TGTGCCAGCAGCCACCTGGGTTTAGCGAACACTGAAGCTTTCTTT. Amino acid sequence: CASSHLGLANTEAFF.

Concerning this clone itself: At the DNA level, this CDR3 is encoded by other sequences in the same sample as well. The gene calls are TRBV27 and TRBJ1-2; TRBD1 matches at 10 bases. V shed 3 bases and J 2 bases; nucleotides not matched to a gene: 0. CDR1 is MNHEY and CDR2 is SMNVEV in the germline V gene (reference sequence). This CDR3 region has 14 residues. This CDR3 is CASSLTGGNYGYTF. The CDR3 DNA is TGTGCCAGCAGTTTGACAGGGGGCAACTATGGCTACACCTTC.

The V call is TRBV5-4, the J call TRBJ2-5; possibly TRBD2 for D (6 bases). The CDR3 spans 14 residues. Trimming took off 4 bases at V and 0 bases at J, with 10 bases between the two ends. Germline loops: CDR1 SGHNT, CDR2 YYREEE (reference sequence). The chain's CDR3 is CASSPWDYQETQYF. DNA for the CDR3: TGTGCCAGCAGCCCCTGGGACTACCAAGAGACCCAGTACTTC. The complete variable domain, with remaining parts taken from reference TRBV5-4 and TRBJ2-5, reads ETGVTQSPTHLIKTRGQQVTLRCSSQSGHNTVSWYQQALGQGPQFIFQYYREEENGRGNFPPRFSGLQFPNYSSELNVNALELDDSALYLCASSPWDYQETQYFGPGTRLLVL.